The present T cell receptor beta chain was sequenced within a study of molecular identifiers for immune sequencing clone quantification. Using a CD8+CD4-CCR7+CD45RA+ phenotype, naive CD8 T cells were sorted. This CDR3 is built from 14 residues. From germline, CDR1 is GTSNPN and CDR2 SVGIG (reference sequence). Points on this clonotype: Its target is not known. At one end, the junction sequence differs from germline, possibly due to a read error.

Previously described methods and listed TCR primers were employed for the bulk TCR libraries. TCRdb reprocessed the PCR reads with MiXCR, giving one entry per CDR3 protein. The sample consists of under 650,000 distinct CDR3 sequences, about 20% of them appearing once. Points from the study as a whole: Highly expanded clone sizes could end up underestimated if a barcode were shared by identical TCR molecules.

The sample consisted of naive CD8+ T cells from blood, with Jurkat cell RNA spiked in. Regarding subset: FACS-sorted CD8+CD4-CCR7+CD45RA+ naive T cells. The TCR originated in a human donor in good health. Some libraries in this study had Jurkat cell RNA spiked in. The V call is TRBV30, the J call TRBJ2-1; 11 nucleotides match TRBD2. This CDR3 reads CAGRLAGPYNEQFF. DNA for the CDR3: TGTGCCGGGAGACTAGCGGGACCCTACAATGAGCAGTTCTTC.